Shown below are 22 T cell receptor beta chains from a single sample sequenced in a study of PD-1 blockade in classical Hodgkin lymphoma. Relapses following autologous stem cell transplantation were seen in all patients, with brentuximab vedotin exposure varying. Here immunoSEQ multiplex PCR was the method, and the copy in TCRdb shows in-frame clones only, minus some. The table has around 25,000 clones, roughly four fifths seen once. Sequenced material: peripheral blood mononuclear cells (PBMCs), taken before the second cycle of nivolumab. Every receptor here comes from a human donor with classical Hodgkin lymphoma.

This rearrangement joins TRBV7-9 to TRBJ2-7; 7 bases are shared with TRBD2. Germline assignment: CDR1 SEHNR and CDR2 FQNEAQ (reference sequence). The V and J ends lost 1 base and 7 bases, in that order; junction bases with no gene match: 7. The CDR3 length is 14 residues. The CDR3 nucleotides read TGTGCCAGCAGCTTAGAGGGGAGGGCGGGGGAGCAGTACTTC. Protein sequence: CASSLEGRAGEQYF.

V usage is TRBV28 and J usage is TRBJ2-5; 11 nucleotides line up with TRBD1. Germline CDR1 is MDHEN and CDR2 is SYDVKM. Losses at the gene ends were 5 bases for V and 7 bases for J; bases not matched to a gene: 3. CDR3 length equals 13 residues. The CDR3 sequence: CASSQGTGGTQYF. Here the CDR3 DNA reads TGTGCCAGCAGTCAAGGGACAGGGGGGACCCAGTACTTC.

The chain recombines TRBV5-1 with TRBJ1-4, with unresolved D. V was pared by 0 bases and J by 2 bases, with 11 bases between. CDR3 size: 16 residues. Germline CDR1 reads SGHRS; CDR2 reads YFSETQ. CDR3 sequence reads: CASSLAPPGTNEKLFF. CDR3 DNA sequence: TGCGCCAGCAGCTTGGCTCCCCCGGGTACTAATGAAAAACTGTTTTTT.

V and J are TRBV9 and TRBJ1-2; tentatively, D is TRBD1 (5 bases). This CDR3 comprises 14 residues. V lost 0 bases to trimming and J lost 9 bases, with 15 bases between them. Germline V gives CDR1 SGDLS, CDR2 YYNGEE. CDR3: CASSVVGTSESYTF. Here the CDR3 DNA reads TGTGCCAGCAGCGTAGTGGGGACGTCGGAGAGCTACACCTTC. The variable domain in full, with the rest retrieved from reference TRBV9 and TRBJ1-2, is DSGVTQTPKHLITATGQRVTLRCSPRSGDLSVYWYQQSLDQGLQFLIQYYNGEERAKGNILERFSAQQFPDLHSELNLSSLELGDSALYFCASSVVGTSESYTFGSGTRLTVV.

CDR3 coding DNA: TGTGCCAGCAGTCGATTACTCACCGGGGAGCTGTTTTTT. Translation gives CASSRLLTGELFF. The genes are TRBV2 and TRBJ2-2; D not certain. CDR1 and CDR2 from the germline V gene are SNHLY and FYNNEI. The CDR3 has 13 amino acids. V was cut by 5 bases and J by 4 bases, with 8 bases left in between.

The CDR3 coding sequence is TGTGCCAGCCAGGCGGGTACGATGAGGGAGCTGTTTTTT. Protein product: CASQAGTMRELFF. The chain recombines TRBV9 with TRBJ2-2; tentatively, D is TRBD2 (5 bases). CDR3 length: 13 amino acids. The germline V and J ends were trimmed by 7 bases and 9 bases, with 16 bases remaining between them. Germline CDR1 reads SGDLS; CDR2 reads YYNGEE.

This sequence joins TRBV6-4 and TRBJ2-1, with TRBD2 identical over 8 bases. The V segment lost 5 bases and the J segment 2 bases; nucleotides outside the gene matches: 8. The germline gives CDR1 MRHNA, CDR2 SNTAGT. CDR3 length: 16 amino acids. The CDR3 DNA reads as TGTGCCAGCAGTCCTCTCGCGGGGGGAGCCTACAATGAGCAGTTCTTC. Its protein is CASSPLAGGAYNEQFF.

Sample share makes this clone medium-sized (0.01 to 0.1%). CDR3 loop: CASEGVQSGDYGYTF. The CDR3 coding sequence is TGTGCCAGTGAAGGGGTGCAGTCCGGCGACTATGGCTACACCTTC. The rearrangement joins TRBV7-9 to TRBJ1-2; perhaps TRBD1 as D (5 bases). CDR1 and CDR2 from the germline V gene are SEHNR and FQNEAQ (reference sequence). The ends were cut back, 9 bases at V and 3 bases at J, with 20 bases in the middle. The CDR3 extends over 15 amino acids.

The chain is built from TRBV7-9 and TRBJ1-1, with 7 bases identical to TRBD1. The CDR3 contains 14 residues. The J segment lost 8 bases and the V segment lost 3 bases, leaving 9 bases of the junction unmatched. The germline V gene encodes CDR1 SEHNR and CDR2 FQNEAQ (reference sequence). The CDR3 DNA follows: TGTGCCAGCAGCTTGTGGGACAGAGGGACCGAAGCTTTCTTT. Its protein is CASSLWDRGTEAFF.

The rearrangement uses TRBV6-1 and TRBJ2-3, with D unresolved. CDR1 MNHNS and CDR2 SASEGT come from the germline V gene. This CDR3 is built from 15 residues. Trimming cost V 5 bases and J 0 bases, with 12 bases left between them. CDR3 sequence: CASSPQPKSTDTQYF. CDR3 sequence (DNA): TGTGCCAGCAGTCCACAGCCCAAAAGCACAGATACGCAGTATTTT.

The chain links TRBV2 to TRBJ2-3; a possible D gene is TRBD1 (6 bases). The length of the CDR3 is 15 residues. Germline V gene sequence: CDR1 SNHLY, CDR2 FYNNEI. V lost 2 bases and J 5 bases, leaving 14 bases between the germline ends. CDR3 residues: CASSELIQGKDTQYF. In DNA, the CDR3 is TGTGCCAGCAGTGAATTAATACAGGGAAAAGATACGCAGTATTTT.

V and J are TRBV28 and TRBJ2-3, with 7 bases fitting TRBD2. The CDR3 is 15 residues long. V shed 6 bases, J shed 1 base, and the junction held 7 bases outside the gene matches. Germline CDR1 is MDHEN and CDR2 is SYDVKM. The CDR3 nucleotides are TGTGCCAGCAGCCCGGGGGGTAGGGGCACAGATACGCAGTATTTT. This codes for CASSPGGRGTDTQYF.

The genes are TRBV19 and TRBJ2-2; the match to TRBD2 covers 10 bases. V lost 3 bases and J lost 5; bases outside the gene matches: 15. This CDR3 has 19 residues. Per the germline V gene, CDR1 is LNHDA and CDR2 is SQIVND (reference sequence). CDR3 in DNA: TGTGCCAGTAGTATCCGGCCTAGCGGGGGCGGGTTAGTTACCGGGGAGCTGTTTTTT. It codes for CASSIRPSGGGLVTGELFF.

The chain links TRBV4-3 to TRBJ2-7, with D perhaps matching TRBD2 (6 bases). Germline V lookup: CDR1 LGHNA, CDR2 YSLEER. The CDR3 sequence is 15 residues long. V lost 0 bases, J lost 2 bases, and 11 bases lay in between. The DNA of the CDR3 is TGCGCCAGCAGCCAAGATCGCGGGAAGGCCTACGAGCAGTACTTC. It translates to CASSQDRGKAYEQYF.

The rearrangement links TRBV5-6 to TRBJ1-4; perhaps TRBD1 as D (5 bases). V was shortened by 5 bases and J by 10 bases, with 12 bases between the two germline ends. The V gene's germline CDR1 is SGHDT and CDR2 YYEEEE. The CDR3 is 12 residues long. The CDR3 bases are TGTGCCAGCAGAAAAATCGGGGGAAAACTGTTTTTT. Translated: CASRKIGGKLFF.

The J gene is TRBJ1-1, the V gene TRBV6-1; D gene unclear. V lost 2 bases, J lost 1 base, and 11 bases lay in between. This CDR3 has 15 amino acids. In germline, CDR1 is MNHNS, CDR2 SASEGT. The CDR3 is CASSESGTPNTEAFF. For the CDR3, the DNA is TGTGCCAGCAGTGAATCGGGAACACCGAACACTGAAGCTTTCTTT.

This clone showed up just once. The J gene is TRBJ1-1, the V gene TRBV27; unclear D gene. Trimming took off 6 bases at V and 5 bases at J, with 16 bases between the two ends. The CDR3 loop spans 14 amino acids. Germline V gene data show CDR1 as MNHEY and CDR2 as SMNVEV (reference sequence). CDR3 DNA sequence: TGTGCCAGCAGCCGGATTCTGGCGGGAACTGAAGCTTTCTTT. Encoded protein: CASSRILAGTEAFF.

The chain couples TRBV7-8 to TRBJ2-3; D possibly matches TRBD1 or TRBD2 (7 bases each). The CDR3 is made up of 14 amino acids. Germline-derived CDR1 and CDR2 are SGHVS and FQNEAQ. The ends were cut back, 8 bases at V and 3 bases at J, with 15 bases in the middle. This CDR3 is CASGRGGTTDTQYF. Here the CDR3 DNA reads TGTGCCAGCGGCAGGGGGGGCACAACAGATACGCAGTATTTT. Combining the CDR3 with reference TRBV7-8 and TRBJ2-3 gives the whole variable domain GAGVSQSPRYKVAKRGQDVALRCDPISGHVSLFWYQQALGQGPEFLTYFQNEAQLDKSGLPSDRFFAERPEGSVSTLKIQRTQQEDSAVYLCASGRGGTTDTQYFGPGTRLTVL.

This chain links TRBV6-1 with TRBJ2-3; D is undetermined. CDR3 length: 16 amino acids. V lost 4 bases and J 5 bases, leaving 19 bases between the germline ends. CDR1 is MNHNS and CDR2 is SASEGT in the germline V gene. The CDR3 loop is CASSGLKNKALDTQYF. CDR3 DNA: TGTGCCAGCAGTGGTCTGAAAAATAAGGCCTTAGATACGCAGTATTTT.

The CDR3 region is CASSEYMGGGYTDTQYF. The CDR3 region has the DNA TGTGCCAGCAGTGAATATATGGGAGGGGGATACACAGATACGCAGTATTTT. J is TRBJ2-3 and V is TRBV25-1; TRBD2 is a possible D gene (7 bases). Germline CDR1 MGHDK, CDR2 SYGVNS. Trimming removed 0 bases from V and 2 bases from J, with 15 bases in between. This CDR3 has 17 amino acids.

This chain links TRBV7-6 with TRBJ1-1; tentative D call: TRBD1 (6 bases). Deletions cut 6 bases from V and 3 bases from J, with 17 bases between. CDR3 length: 15 amino acids. Germline V gene sequence: CDR1 SGHVS, CDR2 FNYEAQ. CDR3 loop: CASRHPGGADTEAFF. CDR3 DNA sequence: TGTGCCAGCAGGCACCCCGGGGGCGCGGACACTGAAGCTTTCTTT.

The chain has TRBV10-2 and TRBJ1-1; D is undetermined. The CDR3 consists of 13 residues. Trimming cost V 6 bases and J 7 bases, with 15 bases left between them. CDR1 and CDR2 from the germline V gene are WSHSY and SAAADI. In DNA, the CDR3 is TGCGCCAGCAGCGTGGGGATGAGACGTGAAGCTTTCTTT. Its protein is CASSVGMRREAFF.